This T cell receptor beta chain emerged from a study of PD-L1 blockade in urothelial cancer. Regarding time point: pretreatment peripheral blood. Here immunoSEQ multiplex PCR was the method, and the copy in TCRdb shows in-frame clones only, minus some. The data contain about 45,000 clones, nearly 90% of them singletons. The CDR3 sequence is 13 residues long. Trimming at V came to 3 bases and at J to 7 bases, leaving 5 bases not matched to a gene. Per germline, CDR1 KGHSH and CDR2 LQKENI. The gene calls are TRBV18 and TRBJ2-5; 7 bases map to TRBD1. This sequence originates from a donor aged 40 or older with urothelial cancer. The sequenced sample was PBMCs, obtained around atezolizumab (anti-PD-L1) treatment. The CDR3 is CASSPGQDGTQYF. The CDR3 nucleotides are TGTGCCAGCTCACCTGGACAGGACGGGACCCAGTACTTC.